This T cell receptor (beta chain) was identified in a study of shared clonotypes between healthy human individuals. This table comes from immunoSEQ multiplex PCR, and its TCRdb copy is limited to in-frame clones, with some not included. The sample lists about 1.9 million clones; about 94% were seen once. This CDR3 comprises 16 residues. The V gene lost 4 bases and the J gene lost 2 bases, with 17 bases spanning the gap. Germline V gene sequence: CDR1 LGHNA, CDR2 YSLEER. Overall study findings and caveats: Even with large depth, rarefaction showed that sorted-subset sequencing was incomplete. Naive subsets tended to show greater estimated richness than memory subsets.

CD8 cells classed as naive were CD45RO-negative and positively selected for CCR7, excluding terminally differentiated effector memory CD45RA+ cells. On this clone: The target antigen is unknown.

Sequenced material: naive CD8+ T cells from PBMCs. This receptor was obtained from a man younger than 30 in good health. Some clones in this sample may be carry-over from other donors' samples. V and J are TRBV4-3 and TRBJ1-2; unclear D gene. Written as DNA, the CDR3 is TGCGCCAGCAGCCCTGGAGGATTGGGATGGAACTATGGCTACACCTTC. Translation gives CASSPGGLGWNYGYTF.